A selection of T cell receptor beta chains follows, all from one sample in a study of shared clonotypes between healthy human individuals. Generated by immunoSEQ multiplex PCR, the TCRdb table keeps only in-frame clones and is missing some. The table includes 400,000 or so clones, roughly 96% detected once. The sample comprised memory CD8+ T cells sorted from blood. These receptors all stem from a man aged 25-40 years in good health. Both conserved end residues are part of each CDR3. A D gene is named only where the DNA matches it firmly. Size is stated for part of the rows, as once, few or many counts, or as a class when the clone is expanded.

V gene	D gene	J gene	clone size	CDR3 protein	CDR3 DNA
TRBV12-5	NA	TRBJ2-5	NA	CASGSGIAGQETQYF	TGTGCTAGTGGGTCAGGGATCGCGGGGCAAGAGACCCAGTACTTC
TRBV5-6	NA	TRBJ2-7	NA	CASSLAGSEQYF	TGTGCCAGCAGCTTGGCAGGATCCGAGCAGTACTTC
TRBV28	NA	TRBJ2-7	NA	CASSQGPYEQYF	TGTGCCAGCAGTCAAGGGCCCTACGAGCAGTACTTC
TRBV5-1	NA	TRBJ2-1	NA	CARLKNEQFF	TGCGCCAGACTCAAGAATGAGCAGTTCTTC
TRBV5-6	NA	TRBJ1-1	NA	CASSLDSGVGRNTEAFF	TGTGCCAGCAGCTTGGATTCAGGGGTGGGTCGAAACACTGAAGCTTTCTTT
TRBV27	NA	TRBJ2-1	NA	CASSLGNNEQFF	TGTGCCAGCAGTTTAGGCAACAATGAGCAGTTCTTC
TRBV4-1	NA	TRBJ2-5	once	CASSQDRGRAQETQYF	TGCGCCAGCAGCCAAGATCGGGGCAGGGCACAAGAGACCCAGTACTTC
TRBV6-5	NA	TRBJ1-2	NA	CASRQGMRGYTF	TGTGCCAGCAGGCAGGGGATGAGGGGCTACACCTTC
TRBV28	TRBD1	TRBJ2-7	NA	CASRPGQRTYEQYF	TGTGCCAGCCGCCCGGGACAGCGTACCTACGAGCAGTACTTC
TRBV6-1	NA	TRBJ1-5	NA	CASRVDPFNQPQHF	TGTGCCAGCAGGGTGGACCCCTTCAATCAGCCCCAGCATTTT
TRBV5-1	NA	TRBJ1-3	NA	CASSPHGAGQGNTIYF	TGCGCCAGCAGCCCACATGGAGCGGGGCAGGGAAACACCATATATTTT
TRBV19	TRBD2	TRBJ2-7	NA	CASTSGRAENEQYF	TGTGCCAGTACTAGCGGGAGGGCCGAGAACGAGCAGTACTTC
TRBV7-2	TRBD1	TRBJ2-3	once	CASSLFDRGSTDTQYF	TGTGCCAGCAGCTTGTTCGACAGGGGTAGCACAGATACGCAGTATTTT
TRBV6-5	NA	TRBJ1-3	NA	CASSYSPSSGNTIYF	TGTGCCAGCAGTTACTCGCCGAGCTCTGGAAACACCATATATTTT
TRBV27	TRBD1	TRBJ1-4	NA	CASRQGREKLFF	TGTGCCAGCCGACAGGGCCGGGAAAAACTGTTTTTT
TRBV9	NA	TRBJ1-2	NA	CASSVGVGSGYTF	TGTGCCAGCAGCGTAGGGGTGGGTTCTGGCTACACCTTC
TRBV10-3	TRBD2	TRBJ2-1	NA	CAIRKERERNNEQFF	TGTGCCATCAGGAAAGAGCGGGAAAGGAACAATGAGCAGTTCTTC
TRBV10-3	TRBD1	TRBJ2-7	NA	CAIRVKGQGTYEQYF	TGTGCCATCCGAGTCAAGGGACAGGGGACCTACGAGCAGTACTTC
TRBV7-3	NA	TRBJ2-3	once	CASSLYAVSTDTQYF	TGTGCCAGCAGCTTATACGCAGTTTCCACAGATACGCAGTATTTT
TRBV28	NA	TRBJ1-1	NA	CASSFGVWGDAEAFF	TGTGCCAGCAGTTTTGGAGTATGGGGGGATGCTGAAGCTTTCTTT
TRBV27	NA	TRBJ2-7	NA	CASSPGASYEQYF	TGTGCCAGCAGTCCGGGTGCCTCCTACGAGCAGTACTTC
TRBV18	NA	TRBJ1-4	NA	CASSDEREKLFF	TGTGCCAGCTCTGACGAGAGGGAAAAACTGTTTTTT
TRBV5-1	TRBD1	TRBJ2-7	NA	CASSWDRGEQYF	TGCGCCAGCAGCTGGGACAGGGGCGAGCAGTACTTC
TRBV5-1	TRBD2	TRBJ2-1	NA	CASSLGTSNEQFF	TGCGCCAGCAGCTTGGGGACTAGCAATGAGCAGTTCTTC
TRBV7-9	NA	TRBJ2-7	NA	CASSLGSETYEQYF	TGTGCCAGCAGCTTAGGGTCAGAAACCTACGAGCAGTACTTC
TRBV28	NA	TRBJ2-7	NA	CASSLFVSPQYEQYF	TGTGCCAGCAGTTTATTTGTTTCCCCCCAGTACGAGCAGTACTTC
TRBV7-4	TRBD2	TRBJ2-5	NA	CASSPLAGVRETQYF	TGTGCCAGCAGCCCATTAGCGGGAGTGCGGGAGACCCAGTACTTC
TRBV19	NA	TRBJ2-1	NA	CASTARGRGSGDEQFF	TGTGCCAGTACGGCTAGGGGGAGGGGATCCGGGGATGAGCAGTTCTTC
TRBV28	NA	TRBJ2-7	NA	CASSLRGYEQYF	TGTGCCAGCAGTTTAAGGGGATACGAGCAGTACTTC
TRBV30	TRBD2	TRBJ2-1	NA	CAWSPGTSGSYEQFF	TGTGCCTGGAGTCCCGGGACTAGCGGGAGCTATGAGCAGTTCTTC
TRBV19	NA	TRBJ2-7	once	CASKGQGGPYEQYF	TGTGCCAGTAAGGGCCAGGGGGGACCTTACGAGCAGTACTTC
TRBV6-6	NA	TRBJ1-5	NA	CASSPPTQGIQPQHF	TGTGCCAGCAGCCCACCGACACAGGGCATTCAGCCCCAGCATTTT
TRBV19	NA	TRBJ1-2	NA	CASYLTGSIYGYTF	TGTGCCAGTTACCTAACAGGGTCCATCTATGGCTACACCTTC
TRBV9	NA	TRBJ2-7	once	CASSGGLWYEQYF	TGTGCCAGCAGCGGGGGACTTTGGTACGAGCAGTACTTC
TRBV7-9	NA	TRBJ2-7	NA	CASSIDTYYEQYF	TGTGCCAGCAGCATAGACACCTACTACGAGCAGTACTTC
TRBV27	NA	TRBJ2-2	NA	CASSLRQLTGELFF	TGTGCCAGCAGTTTAAGACAGTTAACCGGGGAGCTGTTTTTT
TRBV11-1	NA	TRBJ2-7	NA	CASSLVGLPSYEQYF	TGTGCCAGCAGCTTAGTCGGCCTACCCTCCTACGAGCAGTACTTC
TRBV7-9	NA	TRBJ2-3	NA	CASSLVQGTDTQYF	TGTGCCAGCAGCTTAGTACAGGGCACAGATACGCAGTATTTT
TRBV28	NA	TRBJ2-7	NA	CASSPPGAREQYF	TGTGCCAGCAGTCCCCCGGGGGCGCGCGAGCAGTACTTC
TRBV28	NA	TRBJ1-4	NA	CASSLRGGLFF	TGTGCCAGCAGTTTGCGAGGGGGACTGTTTTTT
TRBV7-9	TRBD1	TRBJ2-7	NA	CASSSPANDRGVQYF	TGTGCCAGCAGCTCCCCAGCAAACGACAGGGGAGTGCAGTACTTC
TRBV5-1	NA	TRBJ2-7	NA	CASSLDGAYEQYF	TGCGCCAGCAGCTTGGATGGGGCATACGAGCAGTACTTC
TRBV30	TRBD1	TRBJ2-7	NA	CAWEFGQGAREQYF	TGTGCCTGGGAATTTGGACAGGGGGCGCGGGAGCAGTACTTC
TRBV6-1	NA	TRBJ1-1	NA	CASSGSKGNTEAFF	TGTGCCAGCAGTGGATCAAAAGGGAACACTGAAGCTTTCTTT
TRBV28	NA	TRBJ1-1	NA	CASSFHTEAFF	TGTGCCAGCAGTTTTCACACTGAAGCTTTCTTT
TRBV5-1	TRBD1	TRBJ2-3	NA	CASSLRTLGGRTDTQYF	TGCGCCAGCAGCTTGAGGACCCTAGGGGGCAGGACAGATACGCAGTATTTT
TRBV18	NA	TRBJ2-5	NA	CASSPSQETQYF	TGTGCCAGCTCACCCAGCCAAGAGACCCAGTACTTC
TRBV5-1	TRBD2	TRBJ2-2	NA	CASSAGTSGYTGELFF	TGCGCCAGCAGCGCCGGGACTAGCGGGTACACCGGGGAGCTGTTTTTT
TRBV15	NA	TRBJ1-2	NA	CATSRGQNYGYTF	TGTGCCACCAGCAGAGGACAAAACTATGGCTACACCTTC
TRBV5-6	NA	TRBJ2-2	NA	CASSVPLGTGELFF	TGTGCCAGCAGCGTACCTCTGGGGACCGGGGAGCTGTTTTTT
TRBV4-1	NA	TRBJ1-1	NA	CASRPPDNTEAFF	TGCGCCAGCAGACCCCCGGACAACACTGAAGCTTTCTTT
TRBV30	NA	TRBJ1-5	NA	CAWSRRHQPQHF	TGTGCCTGGAGTAGGCGCCATCAGCCCCAGCATTTT
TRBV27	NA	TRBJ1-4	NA	CASFPRELNEKLFF	TGTGCCAGCTTTCCCAGAGAGCTTAATGAAAAACTGTTTTTT
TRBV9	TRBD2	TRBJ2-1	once	CASSVGLAGYNEQFF	TGTGCCAGCAGCGTAGGTCTAGCGGGCTACAATGAGCAGTTCTTC
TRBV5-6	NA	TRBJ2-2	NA	CASSLYRLGNTGELFF	TGTGCCAGCAGCTTGTATCGCCTCGGGAACACCGGGGAGCTGTTTTTT